Below are 27 T cell receptor beta chains sequenced from a single sample in a study of blood T cell repertoires in COVID-19. Generated by immunoSEQ multiplex PCR, the TCRdb table keeps only in-frame clones and is missing some. Here the sample spans a few hundred thousand clones, more than 65% being singletons. The material sequenced was peripheral blood. These receptors all stem from a person between 70 and 80 years old with COVID-19, enrolled during active disease.

The chain recombines TRBV11-3 with TRBJ1-5; 7 bases map to TRBD1. The V gene's germline CDR1 is SGHNT and CDR2 YENEEA. V shed 9 bases and J 4 bases; nucleotides not matched to a gene: 9. This CDR3 contains 14 residues. In DNA, the CDR3 is TGTGCCAGAACACTGGGGACAGTAAATCAGCCCCAGCATTTT. Amino acids: CARTLGTVNQPQHF.

Concerning this clone: Other DNA variants within this sample encode the same CDR3. The chain recombines TRBV3-1 (or the pseudogene TRBV3-2) with TRBJ1-6; 7 positions agree with TRBD1. The V gene's germline CDR1 is LGHDT and CDR2 YNNKEL (reference sequence). This CDR3 has 14 amino acids. The V segment lost 4 bases and the J segment 5 bases; nucleotides outside the gene matches: 2. The CDR3 coding sequence is TGTGCCAGCAGCCTCGGACAGGATAATTCACCCCTCCACTTT. Its translation is CASSLGQDNSPLHF.

The CDR3 reads CSASGFRESNADTQYF. The CDR3 bases are TGCAGCGCCTCGGGATTTCGGGAGTCTAACGCAGATACGCAGTATTTT. The chain joins TRBV29-1 to TRBJ2-3; D might be TRBD2 (6 bases). Trimming left V 7 bases short and J 4 bases short, with 24 bases between. The CDR3 has 16 amino acids. CDR1 is SQVTM and CDR2 is ANQGSEA in the germline V gene.

The V and J genes are TRBV7-6 and TRBJ2-3; 7 positions agree with TRBD2. The germline CDR1 and CDR2 sequences are SGHVS and FNYEAQ. This CDR3 comprises 16 residues. J was trimmed by 4 bases and V by 5 bases; bases with no gene match: 12. CDR3 coding DNA: TGTGCCAGCAGCGTCGACCCGCCTAGCGGCCCAGATACGCAGTATTTT. Translating it yields CASSVDPPSGPDTQYF.

This clone appeared a single time. The V and J genes are TRBV2 and TRBJ1-6; D gene uncertain. V was trimmed by 4 bases and J by 8 bases, leaving 9 bases between them. The CDR3 consists of 13 residues. Germline V gene lookup returns CDR1 SNHLY and CDR2 FYNNEI. CDR3 nucleotide sequence: TGTGCCAGCAGTGTAGGGAGCTATTCACCCCTCCACTTT. This encodes CASSVGSYSPLHF.

CDR3 DNA: TGTGCCAGCAGCCGGGGACAGGGGGGGGAAAAACTGTTTTTT. Translated: CASSRGQGGEKLFF. The V gene is TRBV5-8, the J gene TRBJ1-4; the match to TRBD1 covers 11 bases. V gave up 4 bases and J gave up 8 bases; unmatched junction bases: 4. The CDR3 runs to 14 residues. Germline values: CDR1 SGHTS, CDR2 YDEGEE.

In its sample, this clone was seen a few times. The chain joins TRBV7-8 to TRBJ2-3; D is perhaps TRBD2 (5 bases). CDR1 is SGHVS and CDR2 is FQNEAQ in the germline V gene. The CDR3 contains 17 residues. The V gene lost 4 bases and the J gene lost 8 bases, with 25 bases spanning the gap. This CDR3 reads CASSSLRLSEVESTQYF. CDR3 DNA sequence: TGTGCCAGCAGCTCCCTACGACTATCAGAGGTGGAGAGTACGCAGTATTTT.

V and J are TRBV28 and TRBJ1-2; no firm D call. The CDR3 has 12 residues. The germline V and J ends were trimmed by 10 bases and 7 bases, with 16 bases remaining between them. Germline CDR1 and CDR2: MDHEN and SYDVKM. The CDR3: CATYRESSGYTF. For the CDR3, the DNA is TGTGCCACCTACCGGGAAAGTTCTGGCTACACCTTC.

CDR3 nucleotides: TGTGCCAGCAGTGAAATCGGAAGGGGGAACGAGCAGTACTTC. It specifies CASSEIGRGNEQYF. This chain links TRBV6-1 with TRBJ2-7; tentative D call: TRBD1 (6 bases). The CDR3 length is 14 residues. Per the germline V gene, CDR1 is MNHNS and CDR2 is SASEGT. V gave up 2 bases and J gave up 5 bases, with 13 bases separating them.

The chain couples TRBV28 to TRBJ1-6; the match to TRBD1 covers 8 bases. The CDR3 totals 14 residues. V was clipped by 2 bases and J by 9 bases; unmatched bases: 3. The V gene's germline CDR1 is MDHEN and CDR2 SYDVKM. CDR3 sequence reads: CASSLETGGSPLHF. CDR3 nucleotide sequence: TGTGCCAGCAGTTTAGAAACAGGGGGTTCACCCCTCCACTTT.

The rearrangement joins TRBV9 to TRBJ1-5; D remains ambiguous. Germline CDR1 is SGDLS and CDR2 is YYNGEE. V shed 0 bases and J shed 3 bases, with 4 bases lying between them. The length of the CDR3 is 13 residues. The CDR3: CASSVDNNQPQHF. The CDR3 bases are TGTGCCAGCAGCGTAGATAACAATCAGCCCCAGCATTTT.

The V and J genes are TRBV28 and TRBJ1-5; D perhaps matches TRBD1 (5 bases). The CDR3 contains 14 residues. Trimming shortened V by 5 bases and J by 7 bases, and 15 bases separated the two germline ends. CDR1 MDHEN and CDR2 SYDVKM come from the germline V gene. CDR3 amino acids: CASSPIGRDQPQHF. CDR3 nucleotides: TGTGCCAGCAGTCCGATCGGGAGGGACCAGCCCCAGCATTTT.

The chain has TRBV7-2 and TRBJ2-1; 7 bases match TRBD2. With V trimmed by 5 bases and J by 9 bases, 10 bases remained unmatched. The germline CDR1 and CDR2 sequences are SGHTA and FQGNSA. CDR3 length: 14 amino acids. The CDR3 spells CASSPLTSTSEQFF. In nucleotides, the CDR3 is TGTGCCAGCAGCCCCCTGACTAGCACCAGTGAGCAGTTCTTC.

The V call is TRBV4-1, the J call TRBJ1-5; perhaps TRBD1 as D (6 bases). Deletions cut 5 bases from V and 0 bases from J, with 17 bases between. The CDR3 extends over 17 amino acids. Per the germline V gene, CDR1 is MGHRA and CDR2 is YSYEKL. CDR3 nucleotide sequence: TGCGCCAGCAGCTCTCAACAGGGACCCTATAGCAATCAGCCCCAGCATTTT. Its translation: CASSSQQGPYSNQPQHF.

The genes are TRBV6-5 and TRBJ1-5, with a possible D match to TRBD1 (6 bases). Germline V gene data show CDR1 as MNHEY and CDR2 as SVGAGI. CDR3 length: 13 amino acids. Trimming shortened V by 4 bases and J by 6 bases, and 10 bases separated the two germline ends. The DNA of the CDR3 is TGTGCCAGCAGTTTTACAGGGAGTCAGCCCCAGCATTTT. Its protein is CASSFTGSQPQHF.

The gene calls are TRBV27 and TRBJ1-2, with D possibly matching TRBD1 (6 bases). This CDR3 has 13 residues. Trimming took 0 bases from V and 4 from J, leaving 6 bases between them. Per germline, CDR1 MNHEY and CDR2 SMNVEV (reference sequence). The CDR3: CASSLSGGYGYTF. The CDR3 bases are TGTGCCAGCAGTTTATCAGGGGGCTATGGCTACACCTTC.

The chain recombines TRBV2 with TRBJ2-3; 8 bases map to TRBD2. J lost 2 bases, V lost 6 bases, and 7 bases had no gene match. Germline CDR1 and CDR2: SNHLY and FYNNEI. This CDR3 comprises 15 residues. CDR3 in amino acids: CASSRGLGDTDTQYF. The CDR3 bases are TGTGCCAGCAGCCGGGGACTAGGGGACACAGATACGCAGTATTTT.

The J gene is TRBJ2-5, the V gene TRBV5-4, with D perhaps matching TRBD1 (6 bases). Looked up from germline, CDR1 is SGHNT and CDR2 is YYREEE (reference sequence). The V end lost 3 bases, the J end lost 4 bases, and 13 bases lay between the germline ends. The CDR3 loop spans 14 amino acids. The DNA of the CDR3 is TGTGCCAGCAGCTCCAAGACAGGTACAGAGACCCAGTACTTC. Its translation: CASSSKTGTETQYF.

The genes are TRBV29-1 and TRBJ2-7, with 9 bases that match TRBD1. This CDR3 has 12 residues. V was clipped by 7 bases and J by 3 bases; unmatched bases: 4. Germline CDR1 and CDR2: SQVTM and ANQGSEA. The CDR3 loop is CSEGTGNYEQYF. DNA of the CDR3: TGCAGCGAAGGGACAGGGAACTACGAGCAGTACTTC.

V is TRBV5-4 and J is TRBJ2-3; D is unresolved. With 3 bases removed from V and 6 bases from J, the gap between germline ends came to 5 bases. The CDR3 runs to 11 residues. Looked up from germline, CDR1 is SGHNT and CDR2 is YYREEE (reference sequence). The CDR3 protein is CASSSLDTQYF. Written as DNA, the CDR3 is TGTGCCAGCAGCTCTTTGGATACGCAGTATTTT.

V gene TRBV5-1 combines with J gene TRBJ2-2; tentatively, D is TRBD1 (6 bases). The CDR3 loop spans 17 amino acids. V was clipped by 0 bases and J by 4 bases, with 16 bases between them. Looked up from germline, CDR1 is SGHRS and CDR2 is YFSETQ. DNA of the CDR3: TGCGCCAGCAGCTTGGACGTTAGAGGGGGTAGCACCGGGGAGCTGTTTTTT. Amino acids: CASSLDVRGGSTGELFF. Complete variable domain (other parts from reference TRBV5-1 and TRBJ2-2): KAGVTQTPRYLIKTRGQQVTLSCSPISGHRSVSWYQQTPGQGLQFLFEYFSETQRNKGNFPGRFSGRQFSNSRSEMNVSTLELGDSALYLCASSLDVRGGSTGELFFGEGSRLTVL.

The chain links TRBV19 to TRBJ2-7, with 11 bases identical to TRBD2. After removal of 0 bases from V and 3 bases from J, the junction contained 7 bases not matched to a gene. Per the germline V gene, CDR1 is LNHDA and CDR2 is SQIVND (reference sequence). CDR3 length equals 17 residues. The CDR3 is CASSIDGTSGSLYEQYF. DNA for the CDR3: TGTGCCAGTAGTATAGATGGAACTAGCGGGAGTCTCTACGAGCAGTACTTC.

The chain combines TRBV20-1 with TRBJ1-2; no clear D. V was cut by 3 bases and J by 7 bases, with 3 bases left in between. There are 9 residues in the CDR3. The germline V gene encodes CDR1 DFQATT and CDR2 SNEGSKA (reference sequence). CDR3 loop: CSASGGYTF. The CDR3 DNA is TGCAGTGCTAGCGGTGGCTACACCTTC.

In this sample, this clone turned up a few times. The chain has TRBV19 and TRBJ1-4, with TRBD1 matching over 7 bases. Trimming cost V 9 bases and J 3 bases; bases outside gene matches: 10. The CDR3 has 15 residues. Germline V gene lookup returns CDR1 LNHDA and CDR2 SQIVND (reference sequence). The CDR3 sequence is CASEGTARPNEKLFF. CDR3 DNA sequence: TGTGCCAGCGAGGGGACAGCCCGTCCTAATGAAAAACTGTTTTTT. Supplemented by reference TRBV19 and TRBJ1-4, the full variable domain reads DGGITQSPKYLFRKEGQNVTLSCEQNLNHDAMYWYRQDPGQGLRLIYYSQIVNDFQKGDIAEGYSVSREKKESFPLTVTSAQKNPTAFYLCASEGTARPNEKLFFGSGTQLSVL.

V usage is TRBV6-4 and J usage is TRBJ2-1; TRBD1 matches 9 bases. Germline values: CDR1 MRHNA, CDR2 SNTAGT. There are 14 residues in the CDR3. Unmatched junction bases numbered 6, after V lost 5 bases and J lost 7 bases. The CDR3, as DNA: TGTGCCAGCAGTATTGGGACAGGGATGAATGAGCAGTTCTTC. It yields the protein CASSIGTGMNEQFF.

The chain recombines TRBV19 with TRBJ1-2, with TRBD1 matching over 11 bases. The J segment lost 7 bases and the V segment lost 6 bases, leaving 7 bases of the junction unmatched. The CDR3 consists of 14 residues. The germline gives CDR1 LNHDA, CDR2 SQIVND (reference sequence). The DNA for the CDR3 is TGTGCCAGTAGACGGGACAGGGGGACTTCTGGCTACACCTTC. Amino acid sequence: CASRRDRGTSGYTF. Complete variable domain (other parts from reference TRBV19 and TRBJ1-2): DGGITQSPKYLFRKEGQNVTLSCEQNLNHDAMYWYRQDPGQGLRLIYYSQIVNDFQKGDIAEGYSVSREKKESFPLTVTSAQKNPTAFYLCASRRDRGTSGYTFGSGTRLTVV.

This chain connects TRBV19 to TRBJ1-4; 9 nucleotides agree with TRBD1. V was clipped by 4 bases and J by 3 bases; unmatched bases: 6. This CDR3 has 16 residues. Germline CDR1 reads LNHDA; CDR2 reads SQIVND (reference sequence). CDR3 residues: CASSRTQGASNEKLFF. The CDR3 region has the DNA TGTGCCAGTAGTAGAACACAGGGGGCGTCTAATGAAAAACTGTTTTTT.